The rows below give T cell receptor beta chains drawn from one sample of a study of T cells in Graves' hyperthyroidism and ophthalmopathy. TCRdb reprocessed the multiplex PCR reads via MiXCR and lists one record per CDR3 protein. The table records approximately 610,000 distinct CDR3 sequences, approximately 15% of them present only once. Sequenced material: blood. The origin of the receptors is a young woman with Graves' hyperthyroidism. Each CDR3 is given with its conserved first and last residue. The D gene is left open where the match is weak. A row's size may be missing; if present it is once, few, many or a size class.

clone_size d_call j_call v_call cdr3_aa cdr3_nt
. . TRBJ2-7 TRBV19 CASSIAGQSSYEQYF TGTGCCAGTAGTATAGCCGGACAGAGCTCCTACGAGCAGTACTTC
. . TRBJ1-1 TRBV19 CASSARGRNTEAFF TGTGCCAGTAGTGCAAGGGGCCGGAACACTGAAGCTTTCTTT
few . TRBJ2-7 TRBV7-9 CASSLASGVWEQYF TGTGCCAGCAGCTTAGCGTCGGGGGTTTGGGAGCAGTACTTC
. . TRBJ1-6 TRBV19 CASRAGSYNSPLHF TGTGCCTCGCGGGCGGGCTCCTATAATTCACCCCTCCACTTT
many . TRBJ1-1 TRBV12-3/TRBV12-4 CASSLTRQLNTEAFF TGTGCCAGCAGTTTAACGCGGCAGCTGAACACTGAAGCTTTCTTT
many . TRBJ1-5 TRBV15 CATEEVIGNQPQHF TGTGCCACAGAAGAGGTCATCGGCAATCAGCCCCAGCATTTT
few . TRBJ2-1 TRBV20-1 CSPAPPGSDEQFF TGCAGTCCTGCCCCCCCCGGGAGCGATGAGCAGTTCTTC
few TRBD2 TRBJ2-5 TRBV20-1 CSARNSIGGGGIAQETQYF TGCAGTGCTAGAAATTCTATCGGCGGGGGGGGCATCGCTCAAGAGACCCAGTACTTC
. . TRBJ2-1 TRBV12-3/TRBV12-4 CASSLGRGREQFF TGTGCCAGCAGTCTCGGACGGGGGCGTGAGCAGTTCTTC
. TRBD1 TRBJ2-1 TRBV6-2/TRBV6-3 CASSPNRGRYNEQFF TGTGCCAGCAGCCCCAACAGGGGGCGGTACAATGAGCAGTTCTTC
few TRBD2 TRBJ2-2 TRBV2 CASLGLAGGRTGELFF TGTGCCAGCCTTGGACTAGCGGGGGGGCGCACCGGGGAGCTGTTTTTT
many . TRBJ2-7 TRBV7-2 CASSSRGKGRPYEQYF TGTGCCAGCAGCTCGAGAGGGAAGGGCCGCCCCTACGAGCAGTACTTC
. . TRBJ2-2 TRBV28 CASNNRYTGELFF TGTGCCAGCAATAATAGGTACACCGGGGAGCTGTTTTTT
. TRBD1 TRBJ2-7 TRBV4-3 CASSQEWDRGYEQYF TGCGCCAGCAGCCAAGAGTGGGACAGGGGCTACGAGCAGTACTTC
many TRBD1 TRBJ2-3 TRBV28 CASSFFTGTGNNGPQYF TGTGCCAGCAGTTTCTTTACCGGGACAGGGAACAATGGGCCGCAGTATTTT
few . TRBJ1-2 TRBV20-1 CSARSGNYYGYTF TGCAGTGCTAGATCAGGGAACTACTATGGCTACACCTTC
. TRBD1 TRBJ1-6 TRBV7-2 CAGSRDRGNFRNSPLHF TGTGCCGGCAGCCGGGACAGGGGCAACTTTCGGAATTCACCCCTCCACTTT
many TRBD1 TRBJ2-2 TRBV5-1 CASSTGTGRTGELFF TGCGCCAGCAGCACCGGGACAGGGAGGACCGGGGAGCTGTTTTTT
. . TRBJ1-6 TRBV13 CASSLSAQGLRSPLHF TGTGCCAGCAGCTTATCGGCTCAGGGTTTACGTTCACCCCTCCACTTT
. TRBD2 TRBJ2-3 TRBV29-1 CSVEIAGAEFDTQYF TGCAGCGTTGAAATAGCGGGAGCAGAGTTCGATACGCAGTATTTT
. . TRBJ1-2 TRBV10-2 CASSLDPSERNYGYTF TGCGCCAGCAGCCTTGACCCTTCGGAACGTAACTATGGCTACACCTTC
. TRBD1 TRBJ2-5 TRBV20-1 CSANDPVLAGTGDETQYF TGCAGTGCTAACGACCCAGTCCTGGCCGGGACAGGGGACGAGACCCAGTACTTC